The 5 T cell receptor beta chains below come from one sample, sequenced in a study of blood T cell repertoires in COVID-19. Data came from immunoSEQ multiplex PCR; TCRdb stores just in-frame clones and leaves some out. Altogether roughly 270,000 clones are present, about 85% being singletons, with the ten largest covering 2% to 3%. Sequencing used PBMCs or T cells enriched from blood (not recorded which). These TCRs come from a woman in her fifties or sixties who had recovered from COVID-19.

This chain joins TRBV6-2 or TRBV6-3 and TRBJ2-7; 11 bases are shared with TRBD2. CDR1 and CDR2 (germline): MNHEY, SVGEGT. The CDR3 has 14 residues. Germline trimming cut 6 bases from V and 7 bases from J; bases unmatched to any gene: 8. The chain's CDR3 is CASSQGGLAGEQYF. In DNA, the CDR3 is TGTGCCAGCAGCCAAGGTGGACTAGCGGGTGAGCAGTACTTC.

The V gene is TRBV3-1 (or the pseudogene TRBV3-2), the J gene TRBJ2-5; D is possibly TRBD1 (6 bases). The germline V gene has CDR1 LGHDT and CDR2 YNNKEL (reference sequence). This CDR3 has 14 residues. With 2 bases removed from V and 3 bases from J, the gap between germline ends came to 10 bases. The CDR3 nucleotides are TGTGCCAGCAGCCAATTGTCAGGGGAAGAGACCCAGTACTTC. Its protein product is CASSQLSGEETQYF.

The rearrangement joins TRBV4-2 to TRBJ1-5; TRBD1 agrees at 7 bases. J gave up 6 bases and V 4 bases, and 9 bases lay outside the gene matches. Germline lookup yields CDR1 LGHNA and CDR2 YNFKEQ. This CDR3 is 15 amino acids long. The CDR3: CASSPQGGSFQPQHF. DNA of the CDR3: TGTGCCAGCAGCCCCCAGGGGGGTTCGTTTCAGCCCCAGCATTTT.

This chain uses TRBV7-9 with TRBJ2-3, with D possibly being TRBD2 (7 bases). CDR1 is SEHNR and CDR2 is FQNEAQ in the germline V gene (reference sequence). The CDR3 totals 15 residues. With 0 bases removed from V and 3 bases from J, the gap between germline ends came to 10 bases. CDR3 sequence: CASSLAGGRTDTQYF. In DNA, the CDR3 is TGTGCCAGCAGCTTAGCCGGGGGGCGTACAGATACGCAGTATTTT. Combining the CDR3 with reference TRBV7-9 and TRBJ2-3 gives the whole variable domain DTGVSQNPRHKITKRGQNVTFRCDPISEHNRLYWYRQTLGQGPEFLTYFQNEAQLEKSRLLSDRFSAERPKGSFSTLEIQRTEQGDSAMYLCASSLAGGRTDTQYFGPGTRLTVL.

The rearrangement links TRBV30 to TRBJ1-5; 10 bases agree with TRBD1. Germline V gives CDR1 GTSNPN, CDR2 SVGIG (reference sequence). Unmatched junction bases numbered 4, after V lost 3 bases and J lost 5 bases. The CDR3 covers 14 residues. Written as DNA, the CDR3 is TGTGCCTGGAGCTGGGGACAGGGGCATCAGCCCCAGCATTTT. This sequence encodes CAWSWGQGHQPQHF.